Sequencing of this TCR beta chain was carried out in a study of control samples from healthy donors and cancer patients. Clones were sequenced by immunoSEQ multiplex PCR, and TCRdb holds only the in-frame ones, with some missing. The table has 120,000 to 150,000 clones, more than 90% seen once. The germline CDR1 and CDR2 sequences are KGHSH and LQKENI. CDR3 size: 15 residues. J gave up 4 bases and V 3 bases, and 4 bases lay outside the gene matches. Sequenced sample: blood. V and J are TRBV18 and TRBJ2-5, with 11 bases fitting TRBD2. The TCR comes from a man aged 25 to 40 in good health. The CDR3 is CASSPSSGGSETQYF. DNA of the CDR3: TGTGCCAGCTCACCTTCTAGCGGGGGGTCAGAGACCCAGTACTTC.